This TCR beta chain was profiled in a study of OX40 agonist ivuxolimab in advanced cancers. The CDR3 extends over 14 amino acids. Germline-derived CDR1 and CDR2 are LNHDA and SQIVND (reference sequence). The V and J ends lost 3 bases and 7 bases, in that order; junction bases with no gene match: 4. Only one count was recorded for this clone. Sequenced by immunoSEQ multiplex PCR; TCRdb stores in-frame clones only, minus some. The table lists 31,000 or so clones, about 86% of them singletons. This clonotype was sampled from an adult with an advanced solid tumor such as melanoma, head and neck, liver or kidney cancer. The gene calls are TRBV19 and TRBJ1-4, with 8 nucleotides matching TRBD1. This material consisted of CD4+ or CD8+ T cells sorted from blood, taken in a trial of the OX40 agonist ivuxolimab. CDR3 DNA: TGTGCCAGTAGTATTGCAGGGGGCGGTGAAAAACTGTTTTTT. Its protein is CASSIAGGGEKLFF.